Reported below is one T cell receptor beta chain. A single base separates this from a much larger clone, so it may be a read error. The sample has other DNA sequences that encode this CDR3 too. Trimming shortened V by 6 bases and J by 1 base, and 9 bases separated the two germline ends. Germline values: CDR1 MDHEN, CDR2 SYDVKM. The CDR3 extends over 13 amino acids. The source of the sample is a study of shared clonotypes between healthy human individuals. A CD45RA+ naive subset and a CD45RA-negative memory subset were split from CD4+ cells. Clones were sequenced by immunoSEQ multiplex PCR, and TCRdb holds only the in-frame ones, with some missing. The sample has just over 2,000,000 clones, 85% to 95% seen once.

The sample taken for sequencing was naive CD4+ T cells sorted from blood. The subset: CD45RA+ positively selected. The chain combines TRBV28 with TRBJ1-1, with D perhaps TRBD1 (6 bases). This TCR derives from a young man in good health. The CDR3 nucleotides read TGTGCCAGCAGCCTGACAGGGAACACTGAAGCTTTCTTT. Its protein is CASSLTGNTEAFF.